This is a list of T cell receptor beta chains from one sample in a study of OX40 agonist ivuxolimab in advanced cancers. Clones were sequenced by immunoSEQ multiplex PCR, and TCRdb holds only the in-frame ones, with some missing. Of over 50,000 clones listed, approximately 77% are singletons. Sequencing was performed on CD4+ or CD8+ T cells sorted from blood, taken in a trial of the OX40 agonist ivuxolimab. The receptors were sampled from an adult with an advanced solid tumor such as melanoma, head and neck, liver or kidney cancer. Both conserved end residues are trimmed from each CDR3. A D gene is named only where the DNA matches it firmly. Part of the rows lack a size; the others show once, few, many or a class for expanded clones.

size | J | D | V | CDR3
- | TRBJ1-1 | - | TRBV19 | ASSLAQTGNTEAF
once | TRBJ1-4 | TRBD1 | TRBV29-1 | SVEQGQGGEKLF
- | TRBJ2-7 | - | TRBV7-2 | ASSLPGLTYEQY
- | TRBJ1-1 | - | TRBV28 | ASSFVVGLLLTPEAF
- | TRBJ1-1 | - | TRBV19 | ASSIVGRPGTEAF
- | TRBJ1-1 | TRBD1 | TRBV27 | ASSPSDREGTEAF
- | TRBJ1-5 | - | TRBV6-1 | ASSAGGGQPQH
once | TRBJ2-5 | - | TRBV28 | ASSTPAETQY
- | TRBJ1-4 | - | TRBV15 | ATSRDRVNEKLF
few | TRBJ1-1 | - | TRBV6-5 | ASSYSMPLEAF
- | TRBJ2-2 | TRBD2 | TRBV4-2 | ASSPGRAGTGELF
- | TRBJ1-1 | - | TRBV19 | ASSPRGDTEAF
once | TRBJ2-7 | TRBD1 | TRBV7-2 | ASSPPGTGIDEQY
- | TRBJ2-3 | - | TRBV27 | ATKLGHSSTDTQY
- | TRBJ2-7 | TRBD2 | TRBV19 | ASTESLTSGEQY
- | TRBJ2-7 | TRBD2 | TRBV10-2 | ASSETGLAGVKGDEQY
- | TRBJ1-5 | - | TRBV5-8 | ASSLGIVSNQPQH
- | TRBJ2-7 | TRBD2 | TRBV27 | ASSLGVRLAGVYEQY
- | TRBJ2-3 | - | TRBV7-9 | ASSRPGGSSTDTQY
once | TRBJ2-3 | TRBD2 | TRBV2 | ASSEGTSSASTDTQY
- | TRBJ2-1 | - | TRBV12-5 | ASGSRANEQF
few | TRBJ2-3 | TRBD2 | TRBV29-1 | SVERGADTQY
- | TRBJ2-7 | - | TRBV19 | ASSKGRARSDYEQY
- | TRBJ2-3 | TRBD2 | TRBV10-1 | ASRSGASDTQY
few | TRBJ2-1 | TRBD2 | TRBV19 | ASSPLAGTSAGEQF
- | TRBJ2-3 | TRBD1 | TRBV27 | ASSATGADTQY
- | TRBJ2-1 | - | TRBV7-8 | ASSRDGSSYNEQF
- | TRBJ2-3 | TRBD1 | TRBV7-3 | ASSLNRGDTQY
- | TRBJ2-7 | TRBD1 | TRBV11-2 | ASSLVRDSYYEQY
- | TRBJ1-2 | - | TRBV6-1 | ASSPPQYYGYT
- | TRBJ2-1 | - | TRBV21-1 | ASSRSVQGDNEQF
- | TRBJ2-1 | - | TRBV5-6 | ASSSNQRLVFDEQF
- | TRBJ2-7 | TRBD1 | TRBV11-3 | ASSINRGHEQY
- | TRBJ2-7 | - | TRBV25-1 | ASSEYGHSIEQY
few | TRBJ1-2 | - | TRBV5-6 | ASSLDLGAGGYT
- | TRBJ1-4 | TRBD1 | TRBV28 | ASSWGQEEKLF
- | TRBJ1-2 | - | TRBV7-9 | ASSSFQGNHGYT
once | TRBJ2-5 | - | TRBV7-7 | ASSLAPQETQY
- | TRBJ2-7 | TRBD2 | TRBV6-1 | ASSIGLAVSYEQY
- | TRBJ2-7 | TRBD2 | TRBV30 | AWSLQTSGRYEQY
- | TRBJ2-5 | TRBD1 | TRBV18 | ASSLYDRGETQY
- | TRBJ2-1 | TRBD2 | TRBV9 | ASSVGVSSGINEQF
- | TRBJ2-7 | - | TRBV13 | ASSLIADWRSTYEQY
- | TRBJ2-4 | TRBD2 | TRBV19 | ARTDRKGRAGAKNIQY
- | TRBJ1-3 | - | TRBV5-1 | ASSPRDQDVSGNTIY
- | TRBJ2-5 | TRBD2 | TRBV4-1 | ASSQDAGDGETQY
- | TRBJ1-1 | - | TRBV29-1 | SVEGRARNTEAF
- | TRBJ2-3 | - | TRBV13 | ASSGNTDTQY
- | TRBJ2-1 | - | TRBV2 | ASSSLYNEQF
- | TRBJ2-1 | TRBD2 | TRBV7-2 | ASSLSGRYEF
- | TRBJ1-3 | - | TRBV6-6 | ASSSIGVGGNTIY
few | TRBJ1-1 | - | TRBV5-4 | ASSSISGSWNTEAF
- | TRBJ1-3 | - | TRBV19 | ASSQGSSGNTIY
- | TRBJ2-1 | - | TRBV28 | ASSGTIYNEQF
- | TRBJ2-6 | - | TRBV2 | ASSPQGSGANVLT
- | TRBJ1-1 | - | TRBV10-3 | AISENTEAF